This is a list of T cell receptor beta chains from one sample in a study of neurological immune-mediated disorders. TCRdb called the 5' RACE reads again in MiXCR, with one record for every CDR3 protein. The data contain 20,000 to 25,000 distinct CDR3 sequences, about an eighth of them singletons. Sequenced input: PBMCs. The source of these receptors is a woman in her sixties with HTLV-1-associated myelopathy (HAM/TSP). Each CDR3 is given with its conserved first and last residue. D genes are given only for firm matches.

CATSRDRYLNTEAFF,TRBJ1-1,NA,TRBV15
CASSLNLQGFSYEQYF,TRBJ2-7,NA,TRBV5-5
CASSPPGGEAEAFF,TRBJ1-1,NA,TRBV18
CSAPRTENTEAFF,TRBJ1-1,NA,TRBV20-1
CAWSSRGRGAFF,TRBJ1-1,TRBD1,TRBV30
CASSVNRYGYTF,TRBJ1-2,NA,TRBV7-9
CASSSRGAPYNEQFF,TRBJ2-1,NA,TRBV6-5
CASTPIGELFF,TRBJ2-2,NA,TRBV7-9
CASSQEEGRGFSHEQFF,TRBJ2-1,TRBD1,TRBV4-2
CSVRGRSTDTQYF,TRBJ2-3,TRBD1,TRBV29-1
CVSSPTFLKTPYEQYF,TRBJ2-7,NA,TRBV19
CASSLRTGPTGEQYF,TRBJ2-7,TRBD1,TRBV5-1
CASSQDRWQDTGPLHF,TRBJ1-6,NA,TRBV14
CSASGGASIGYNEQFF,TRBJ2-1,TRBD2,TRBV20-1
CASRGLGQGPYGYTF,TRBJ1-2,TRBD1,TRBV6-5
CASSPSGSGRAITQYF,TRBJ2-3,TRBD2,TRBV6-5
CSAISPTGVNEQFF,TRBJ2-1,TRBD1,TRBV20-1
CASSRDVGNQPQHF,TRBJ1-5,NA,TRBV7-9